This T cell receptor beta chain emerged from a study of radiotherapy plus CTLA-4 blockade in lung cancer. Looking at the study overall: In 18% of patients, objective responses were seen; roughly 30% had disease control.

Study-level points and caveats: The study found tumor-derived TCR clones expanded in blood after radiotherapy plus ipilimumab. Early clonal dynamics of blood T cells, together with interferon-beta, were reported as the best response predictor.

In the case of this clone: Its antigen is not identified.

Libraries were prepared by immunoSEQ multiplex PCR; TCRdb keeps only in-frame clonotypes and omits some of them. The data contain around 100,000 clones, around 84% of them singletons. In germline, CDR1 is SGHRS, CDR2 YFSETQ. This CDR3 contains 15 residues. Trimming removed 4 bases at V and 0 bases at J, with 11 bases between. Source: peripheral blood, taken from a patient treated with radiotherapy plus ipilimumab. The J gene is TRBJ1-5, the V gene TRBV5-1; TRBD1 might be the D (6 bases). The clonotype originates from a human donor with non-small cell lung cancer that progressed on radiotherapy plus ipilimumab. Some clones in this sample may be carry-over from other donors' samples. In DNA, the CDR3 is TGCGCCAGCAGCGGGACACTCAATAGCAATCAGCCCCAGCATTTT. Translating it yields CASSGTLNSNQPQHF.